The 11 T cell receptor beta chains below were found in one sample sequenced in a study of spatial heterogeneity in lung cancer. Via MiXCR, TCRdb re-called the 5' RACE reads, giving one row per CDR3 protein. This table holds a few thousand distinct CDR3 sequences, roughly 8% found once. Their antigens are not known. Time point noted: sample taken at primary tumor resection. Whole-study results and caveats: One measure, the expanded intratumoral alpha and beta TCR count, tracked tumor mutation counts.

The source was lung tumor tissue, collected at surgery. The source of these receptors is a female donor with early-stage non-small cell lung cancer.

This clonotype appeared many times. The library was prepared for alpha chains; this beta chain is a stray read, so its frequency means little. The chain couples TRBV27 to TRBJ2-1, with a weak D call TRBD1 (6 bases). Trimming cost V 10 bases and J 0 bases, with 19 bases left between them. The CDR3 consists of 16 residues. Looked up from germline, CDR1 is MNHEY and CDR2 is SMNVEV (reference sequence). CDR3 in DNA: TGTGCCACGTCCCCGAGGGGGATCCCCTCCTACAATGAGCAGTTCTTC. It encodes CATSPRGIPSYNEQFF.

This clonotype was counted ten times or more. This beta chain is a stray read from a library made for alpha chains; its abundance is not meaningful. CDR3 sequence: CASSSGVGKGSNEQFF. Here the CDR3 DNA reads TGTGCCAGCAGCTCAGGGGTGGGGAAGGGATCCAATGAGCAGTTCTTC. The chain joins TRBV9 to TRBJ2-1, with a weak D call TRBD1 (6 bases). CDR1 is SGDLS and CDR2 is YYNGEE in the germline V gene. The CDR3 has 16 residues. Trimming took 4 bases from V and 6 from J, leaving 20 bases between them. Looking up the rest from reference TRBV9 and TRBJ2-1 gives the full variable domain: DSGVTQTPKHLITATGQRVTLRCSPRSGDLSVYWYQQSLDQGLQFLIQYYNGEERAKGNILERFSAQQFPDLHSELNLSSLELGDSALYFCASSSGVGKGSNEQFFGPGTRLTVL.

By share of the sample, this clonotype is medium-sized. Little can be read into the size of this beta chain, an off-target read in a library designed for alpha chains. This rearrangement joins TRBV20-1 to TRBJ2-1; D remains ambiguous. The CDR3 totals 13 residues. Looked up from germline, CDR1 is DFQATT and CDR2 is SNEGSKA (reference sequence). Deletions cut 5 bases from V and 1 base from J, with 9 bases between. CDR3 sequence (DNA): TGCAGTGCTCGGAAACCTTCCTACAATGAGCAGTTCTTC. Protein sequence: CSARKPSYNEQFF.

This clonotype was seen ten or more times. This beta chain is off target for a library built for alpha chains, so its abundance means little. The J gene is TRBJ2-7, the V gene TRBV7-2; 11 bases are shared with TRBD1. Trimming cost V 6 bases and J 3 bases; bases outside gene matches: 4. Looked up from germline, CDR1 is SGHTA and CDR2 is FQGNSA. This CDR3 contains 14 residues. The CDR3 sequence is CASRGGTGGYEQYF. CDR3 sequence (DNA): TGTGCCAGCAGAGGGGGGACAGGGGGCTACGAGCAGTACTTC.

This clonotype showed up many times. The library was prepared for alpha chains; this beta chain is a stray read, so its frequency means little. J is TRBJ2-5 and V is TRBV20-1; 7 nucleotides line up with TRBD1. Germline V gene data show CDR1 as DFQATT and CDR2 as SNEGSKA (reference sequence). The CDR3 runs 13 residues. The trim removed 5 bases at V and 4 bases at J, leaving 7 bases unmatched. CDR3 amino acids: CSASRTGRETQYF. The CDR3 region has the DNA TGCAGTGCTTCACGGACAGGAAGAGAGACCCAGTACTTC.

This clonotype was seen ten or more times. Because this beta chain is a stray read in a library intended to capture alpha chains, its abundance should not be given much weight. The chain has TRBV28 and TRBJ1-1; D is undetermined. Germline lookup yields CDR1 MDHEN and CDR2 SYDVKM. The CDR3 covers 14 residues. Trimming took off 10 bases at V and 5 bases at J, with 20 bases between the two ends. CDR3 nucleotides: TGTGCCACGGAGGAGCAGGCCGGAAGGACTGAAGCTTTCTTT. It encodes CATEEQAGRTEAFF.

Ten or more counts support this clonotype. This beta chain appears as a stray read in a library generated for alpha chains; its size is not informative. The rearrangement uses TRBV20-1 and TRBJ2-3; tentative D call: TRBD2 (6 bases). Germline CDR1 reads DFQATT; CDR2 reads SNEGSKA (reference sequence). V gave up 2 bases and J gave up 5 bases, with 11 bases separating them. The CDR3 length is 13 residues. This chain's CDR3 is CSARYPGVDTQYF. In DNA form, the CDR3 reads TGCAGTGCTAGATATCCGGGAGTAGATACGCAGTATTTT.

As regards this clonotype: Being off target in a library aimed at alpha chains, this beta chain has a size of little meaning. The chain links TRBV9 to TRBJ2-3; a possible D gene is TRBD2 (5 bases). Germline lookup yields CDR1 SGDLS and CDR2 YYNGEE. This CDR3 is built from 16 residues. With 0 bases removed from V and 1 base from J, the gap between germline ends came to 12 bases. CDR3: CASSVGADWGTDTQYF. In nucleotides, the CDR3 is TGTGCCAGCAGCGTAGGAGCGGACTGGGGCACAGATACGCAGTATTTT.

This clonotype has at least ten counts. This beta chain appears as a stray read in a library generated for alpha chains; its size is not informative. The chain couples TRBV9 to TRBJ2-7; TRBD1 is a possible D gene (6 bases). Germline assignment: CDR1 SGDLS and CDR2 YYNGEE. The CDR3 has 15 amino acids. The V end lost 0 bases, the J end lost 5 bases, and 15 bases lay between the germline ends. For the CDR3, the DNA is TGTGCCAGCAGCGTAGGGGGCAGGGGCCTAAACGAGCAGTACTTC. It translates to CASSVGGRGLNEQYF.

This clonotype was observed many times. As an off-target read in a library built for alpha chains, this beta chain has a frequency of little significance. V is TRBV3-1 and J is TRBJ2-1; D remains unclear. Germline lookup yields CDR1 LGHDT and CDR2 YNNKEL (reference sequence). With 4 bases removed from V and 12 bases from J, the gap between germline ends came to 13 bases. This CDR3 has 12 amino acids. The CDR3 nucleotides are TGTGCCAGCAGCCTGATTTACGCAGTGCAGTTCTTC. Its protein product is CASSLIYAVQFF.

This clonotype was counted at least ten times. A library made for alpha chains picked up this beta chain off target, so its size means little. The chain combines TRBV7-8 with TRBJ2-1; no reliable D call. The CDR3 extends over 13 amino acids. Germline CDR1 SGHVS, CDR2 FQNEAQ. V was cut by 4 bases and J by 6 bases, with 10 bases left in between. DNA for the CDR3: TGTGCCAGCAGCTCCAGACAAGTCAATGAGCAGTTCTTC. Translating it yields CASSSRQVNEQFF.